This T cell receptor (beta chain) was documented in a study of T-cell reconstitution after alpha-beta-depleted transplantation in children. Findings and caveats of the study: By about two months after transplant, alpha-beta T cells reportedly arose from several hundred graft clones that had expanded.

Researchers prepared the TCRbeta library using unique molecular identifiers, the study reports. One entry per CDR3 protein results from TCRdb running MiXCR on the PCR reads. The table lists about 980,000 distinct CDR3 sequences, about 31% of them singletons. Regarding this clonotype: Its specificity is unknown.

CDR1 and CDR2 from the germline V gene are SGDLS and YYNGEE. The CDR3 runs 14 residues. Trimming left V 3 bases short and J 7 bases short, with 14 bases between. Sequenced here: PBMCs, mostly from graft donor cells, sampled 360 days after TCRalphabeta/CD19-depleted stem cell transplant. The chain couples TRBV9 to TRBJ2-1; TRBD2 might be the D (6 bases). The clonotype comes from a boy under two years old who had a stem cell transplant for SCID, so the T cells may come from the graft donor. This chain's CDR3 is CASSAEDYSNEQFF. CDR3 sequence (DNA): TGTGCCAGCAGCGCAGAGGACTATAGTAATGAGCAGTTCTTC.